This T cell receptor beta chain is drawn from a study of T cells in Graves' hyperthyroidism and ophthalmopathy. In the study overall: Peripheral blood draws took place at initial diagnosis, ahead of any treatment. Study-level findings and limits: Onset of ophthalmopathy came a median roughly 6.5 months after the model predicted it. Blood held most thyroid clonotypes expanded above 0.001 frequency.

At least ten counts were recorded for this clonotype. The target antigen is unknown. The germline CDR1 and CDR2 sequences are SGHTA and FQGNSA. The ends were cut back, 5 bases at V and 2 bases at J, with 12 bases in the middle. The CDR3 length is 15 residues. Researchers amplified the TCR beta CDR3 regions from RNA transcripts. With the HTBI primer set, the TCR CDR3 went through a first round of RT-PCR. TCRdb re-called the multiplex PCR reads through MiXCR, storing one row per CDR3 protein. Seen here are around 490,000 distinct CDR3 sequences, just under 20% observed once, and the top ten hold 47%. This TCR was recovered from a man aged 35-49 years with Graves' ophthalmopathy. Sequencing was done on a sample of blood. The rearrangement joins TRBV7-2 to TRBJ2-2; D remains unclear. CDR3 sequence reads: CASSRGALNTGELFF. The CDR3 nucleotides are TGTGCCAGCAGCCGAGGAGCCCTAAACACCGGGGAGCTGTTTTTT.